Presented here are 30 T cell receptor beta chains from one specimen sequenced in a study of prognosis after radiotherapy for stage I lung cancer (dated by TCRdb to the early 2020s). The instrument given in TCRdb is Illumina HiSeq 3000. Two rounds of multiplex PCR were used to amplify the TCR beta CDR3 region from genomic DNA. The first PCR round used primers specific to each TRBV and TRBJ gene, with sequences filed in Chinese patent CN105087789A. The public reads were reprocessed in TCRdb via fastp at Q25 and MiXCR, keeping in-frame beta chains. Rows merge per CDR3 protein into single entries with the most common DNA and genes. The sample records over 15,000 distinct CDR3 sequences, roughly 30% of which are singletons. Roughly 23% of the sample comes from the top ten. Sequenced here: PBMCs, sampled before or after stereotactic body radiation therapy (not recorded which). The receptors come from a donor aged 50 or older with non-small cell lung cancer.

Concerning this clonotype: A single base is all that separates this from a far larger clone, so a read error is likely. This chain joins TRBV6-1 and TRBJ2-1; maybe TRBD1 (7 bases). Per germline, CDR1 MNHNS and CDR2 SASEGT. This CDR3 spans 16 amino acids. Trimming pared 1 base from V and 5 bases from J, leaving 15 bases between. DNA of the CDR3: TGTGCCAGCAGTGAAGGGGGGGTACAGGGGCACAATGAGCAGTTCTTC. Translation gives CASSEGGVQGHNEQFF.

As to this clonotype: This could be a read error, since a much larger clone is one nucleotide away. V is TRBV7-9 and J is TRBJ1-3, with D possibly being TRBD1 (6 bases). The germline V gene has CDR1 SEHNR and CDR2 FQNEAQ (reference sequence). The CDR3 length is 16 residues. The CDR3 nucleotides read TGTGCCAGCGGCAACGATCGGGGGGCCTCTGGAAGCACCATATATTTT. Translation gives CASGNDRGASGSTIYF. The full variable domain, completed using reference TRBV7-9 and TRBJ1-3, is DTGVSQNPRHKITKRGQNVTFRCDPISEHNRLYWYRQTLGQGPEFLTYFQNEAQLEKSRLLSDRFSAERPKGSFSTLEIQRTEQGDSAMYLCASGNDRGASGSTIYFGEGSWLTVV.

For the CDR3, the DNA is TGTGCCAGCAGTTCCGGACTATCGACCTACGAGCAGTACTTC. Amino acids: CASSSGLSTYEQYF. The rearrangement joins TRBV6-9 to TRBJ2-7, with a weak D call TRBD2 (6 bases). Germline lookup yields CDR1 MNHGY and CDR2 SVAAGI. Trimming took 4 bases from V and 2 from J, leaving 12 bases between them. The CDR3 runs 14 residues.

Relative to its sample, this clonotype is medium-sized. This chain uses TRBV20-1 with TRBJ2-3; no firm D call. Trimming stripped 3 bases from V and 1 base from J, with 14 bases between. The germline CDR1 and CDR2 sequences are DFQATT and SNEGSKA (reference sequence). The CDR3 has 15 residues. The CDR3 protein is CSARDQTGRTDTQYF. Here the CDR3 DNA reads TGCAGTGCTAGGGATCAAACCGGCCGCACAGATACGCAGTATTTT.

This clonotype has a count of ten or more. This sequence joins TRBV6-2 or TRBV6-3 and TRBJ2-3, with D possibly matching TRBD2 (5 bases). The CDR3 loop spans 14 amino acids. Looked up from germline, CDR1 is MNHEY and CDR2 is SVGEGT. V was pared by 5 bases and J by 3 bases, with 12 bases between. The CDR3 here is CASSRSGETDTQYF. The DNA of the CDR3 is TGTGCCAGCAGTCGCTCTGGGGAGACAGATACGCAGTATTTT.

This clonotype has at least ten counts. V is TRBV18 and J is TRBJ1-2; no firm D call. This CDR3 region has 11 residues. With 2 bases removed from V and 6 bases from J, the gap between germline ends came to 4 bases. The germline V gene encodes CDR1 KGHSH and CDR2 LQKENI. The CDR3: CASSPGDGYTF. In DNA form, the CDR3 reads TGTGCCAGCTCACCAGGGGATGGCTACACCTTC.

For this clonotype: It differs at one base from a far larger clone, so likely a read error. The rearrangement joins TRBV6-8 to TRBJ1-2; D perhaps matches TRBD1 (5 bases). The CDR3 totals 12 residues. CDR1 is MNHGY, CDR2 SAAAGT, per germline. The CDR3 bases are TGTGACAGCAGCCCCCGGGGGTCCGGCTACACCTTC. Translation gives CDSSPRGSGYTF.

This clonotype was detected ten times or more. The J gene is TRBJ1-2, the V gene TRBV15; 7 bases agree with TRBD1. The J segment lost 13 bases and the V segment lost 4 bases, leaving 15 bases of the junction unmatched. CDR1 and CDR2 from the germline V gene are LNHNV and YYDKDF (reference sequence). This CDR3 has 14 residues. The CDR3 protein is CATSTRDRSYGGTF. CDR3 in DNA: TGTGCCACCAGCACCCGGGACAGATCCTATGGCGGCACCTTC.

The sample holds many counts of this clonotype. This sequence joins TRBV12-3 or TRBV12-4 and TRBJ1-1, with D perhaps matching TRBD1 (5 bases). With 7 bases removed from V and 1 base from J, the gap between germline ends came to 10 bases. CDR3 length equals 13 residues. The CDR3 DNA is TGTGCCAGCAAGGTGGGGGGGAACACTGAAGCTTTCTTT. This translates into CASKVGGNTEAFF.

This clonotype was seen many times. V gene TRBV10-3 combines with J gene TRBJ1-6, with a tentative D call TRBD1 (5 bases). Germline values: CDR1 ENHRY, CDR2 SYGVKD. The V gene lost 3 bases and the J gene lost 3 bases, with 6 bases spanning the gap. The CDR3 is 14 amino acids. The CDR3 sequence is CAISEQVYNSPLHF. The CDR3 nucleotides are TGTGCCATCAGTGAACAGGTCTATAATTCACCCCTCCACTTT.

Ten or more counts support this clonotype. The V call is TRBV29-1, the J call TRBJ2-1; TRBD2 matches 14 bases. This CDR3 comprises 16 residues. V dropped 6 bases and J dropped 8; count of bases not matched to a gene: 12. Germline-derived CDR1 and CDR2 are SQVTM and ANQGSEA. This chain's CDR3 is CSVIPGLAGDWHEQFF. The CDR3 DNA reads as TGCAGCGTGATACCGGGACTAGCGGGAGATTGGCATGAGCAGTTCTTC.

This clonotype was seen many times. The chain is built from TRBV24-1 and TRBJ2-1; TRBD2 matches at 10 bases. After removal of 4 bases from V and 4 bases from J, the junction contained 21 bases not matched to a gene. There are 21 residues in the CDR3. Germline loops: CDR1 KGHDR, CDR2 SFDVKD. The CDR3 loop is CATSDPRAGTSVSRGYNEQFF. The CDR3 DNA reads as TGTGCCACCAGTGACCCCAGGGCCGGGACTAGCGTCTCAAGGGGTTACAATGAGCAGTTCTTC.

This clonotype was detected a few times. A read error likely explains this, since a far larger clone differs by one base. The rearrangement joins TRBV6-5 to TRBJ2-6, with unresolved D. The CDR3 has 15 residues. Per germline, CDR1 MNHEY and CDR2 SVGAGI. V lost 3 bases, J lost 0 bases, and 6 bases lay in between. For the CDR3, the DNA is TGTGCCAGCAGTTATCGAGACTCTGGGGCCAACGTCCTGACTTTC. It encodes CASSYRDSGANVLTF.

The sample holds many counts of this clonotype. The V gene is TRBV28, the J gene TRBJ2-7; D unresolved. V lost 3 bases and J lost 8, with 11 bases in between. CDR1 and CDR2 (germline): MDHEN, SYDVKM. This CDR3 has 12 residues. In DNA, the CDR3 is TGTGCCAGCAGTTTCGGTCCCCATAAGCAGTACTTC. It is translated as CASSFGPHKQYF. The complete variable domain, with remaining parts taken from reference TRBV28 and TRBJ2-7, reads DVKVTQSSRYLVKRTGEKVFLECVQDMDHENMFWYRQDPGLGLRLIYFSYDVKMKEKGDIPEGYSVSREKKERFSLILESASTNQTSMYLCASSFGPHKQYFGPGTRLTVT.

A word on this clonotype: It may be a read error: a sequence one base away is much more abundant. This chain links TRBV12-3 or TRBV12-4 with TRBJ1-1, with TRBD1 matching over 8 bases. CDR3 size: 15 residues. CDR3 region: CASSPRQGLGTEALF. The DNA for the CDR3 is TGTGCCAGCAGCCCACGACAGGGGCTAGGCACTGAAGCTTTATTT.

The rearrangement uses TRBV6-1 and TRBJ2-1; TRBD2 aligns across 14 bases. The CDR3 is 15 amino acids. The germline gives CDR1 MNHNS, CDR2 SASEGT. V was clipped by 2 bases and J by 9 bases; unmatched bases: 3. CDR3 in amino acids: CASSESTSGRVEQFF. The CDR3 coding sequence is TGTGCCAGCAGTGAATCGACTAGCGGGAGGGTTGAGCAGTTCTTC.

This clonotype was counted many times. V gene TRBV30 combines with J gene TRBJ1-3, with a weak D call TRBD1 (6 bases). Per germline, CDR1 GTSNPN and CDR2 SVGIG (reference sequence). Trimming left V 5 bases short and J 4 bases short, with 9 bases between. The CDR3 runs to 12 residues. This CDR3 reads CAWSGAGNTIYF. The CDR3 nucleotides are TGTGCCTGGTCGGGGGCGGGAAACACCATATATTTT.

This clonotype occurred many times. The chain joins TRBV15 to TRBJ2-7; 8 nucleotides match TRBD1. Germline V gives CDR1 LNHNV, CDR2 YYDKDF (reference sequence). The V gene end was trimmed by 1 base and the J gene end by 2 bases; junction bases not matched to a gene: 10. The CDR3 length is 17 residues. CDR3 residues: CATSRGVRGPRTYEQYF. The CDR3 DNA reads TGTGCCACCAGCAGAGGTGTCAGGGGGCCTAGGACCTACGAGCAGTACTTC.

This clonotype has ten or more counts. The CDR3: CASSKDPTGELFF. The DNA of the CDR3 is TGTGCCAGCAGTAAGGACCCCACCGGGGAGCTGTTTTTT. The J gene is TRBJ2-2, the V gene TRBV6-1; D gene unclear. CDR3 length: 13 amino acids. Germline V gene data show CDR1 as MNHNS and CDR2 as SASEGT. V was shortened by 5 bases and J by 4 bases, with 8 bases between the two germline ends.

This clonotype was seen repeatedly, ten times or more. This sequence joins TRBV7-2 and TRBJ2-5, with D possibly being TRBD1 (6 bases). Germline CDR1 and CDR2: SGHTA and FQGNSA. This CDR3 region has 16 residues. V was pared by 2 bases and J by 4 bases, with 17 bases between. The CDR3 nucleotides read TGTGCCAGCAGCTTATCCTCAGGGGCAGGTTTAGAGACCCAGTACTTC. It encodes CASSLSSGAGLETQYF.

Many counts were recorded for this clonotype. This chain uses TRBV24-1 with TRBJ2-1, with 11 bases fitting TRBD1. CDR1 and CDR2 (germline): KGHDR, SFDVKD. V lost 1 base, J lost 3 bases, and 1 base stayed unmatched. The CDR3 sequence is 16 residues long. DNA of the CDR3: TGTGCCACCAGTGATTTCGGGACAGGGGGCTACAATGAGCAGTTCTTC. Translated, it gives CATSDFGTGGYNEQFF.

Within the sample, this clonotype is medium-sized. This rearrangement joins TRBV11-2 to TRBJ1-2, with 7 bases aligning to TRBD1. The CDR3 contains 13 residues. J lost 5 bases, V lost 5 bases, and 5 bases had no gene match. The germline CDR1 and CDR2 sequences are SGHAT and FQNNGV. The CDR3 bases are TGTGCCAGCAGCCGGGACAGCGGATATGGCTACACCTTC. Protein sequence: CASSRDSGYGYTF.

Comments on this clonotype: A far larger clone lies a single base away; this is likely a read error. The CDR3 reads CVSSFTPVWGAKNIQYF. Here the CDR3 DNA reads TGTGTCAGCAGCTTTACCCCGGTTTGGGGAGCCAAAAACATTCAGTACTTC. V and J are TRBV7-9 and TRBJ2-4; unclear D gene. The V gene's germline CDR1 is SEHNR and CDR2 FQNEAQ (reference sequence). The CDR3 has 17 residues.

There are many counts of this clonotype. The chain links TRBV10-3 to TRBJ1-6; a possible D gene is TRBD1 (5 bases). The germline V and J ends were trimmed by 5 bases and 5 bases, with 13 bases remaining between them. Germline CDR1 reads ENHRY; CDR2 reads SYGVKD. CDR3 size: 15 residues. CDR3 protein: CAISRAGPDNSPLHF. The CDR3 nucleotides read TGTGCCATCAGTCGTGCGGGGCCCGATAATTCACCCCTCCACTTT.

This clonotype was detected a few times. A read error is possible here, since a much larger clone lies one base away. This sequence joins TRBV11-2 and TRBJ1-4; D is unresolved. The V end lost 5 bases, the J end lost 8 bases, and 15 bases lay between the germline ends. The length of the CDR3 is 14 residues. In germline, CDR1 is SGHAT, CDR2 FQNNGV. CDR3 in DNA: TGTGCCAGCAGCCCCCGACCGGGCACCGAAAAACTGTTTTTT. This sequence encodes CASSPRPGTEKLFF. Variable domain in full (rest from reference TRBV11-2 and TRBJ1-4): EAGVAQSPRYKIIEKRQSVAFWCNPISGHATLYWYQQILGQGPKLLIQFQNNGVVDDSQLPKDRFSAERLKGVDSTLKIQPAKLEDSAVYLCASSPRPGTEKLFFGSGTQLSVL.

In DNA, the CDR3 is TGTGCCAGCAGTGATGAAGGAGGGGAGACAAAGTACTTC. It specifies CASSDEGGETKYF. V and J are TRBV25-1 and TRBJ2-5, with D possibly TRBD2 on 6 matching bases. V lost 3 bases, J lost 12 bases, and 17 bases lay in between. The CDR3 spans 13 residues. Per germline, CDR1 MGHDK and CDR2 SYGVNS.

The sample holds many counts of this clonotype. The genes are TRBV20-1 and TRBJ1-3, with D hard to call. Trimming took off 2 bases at V and 8 bases at J, with 22 bases between the two ends. This CDR3 region has 16 residues. The germline V gene has CDR1 DFQATT and CDR2 SNEGSKA (reference sequence). The CDR3 loop is CSARKLDSFVGDTIYF. In DNA, the CDR3 is TGCAGTGCTAGAAAATTGGACTCATTCGTCGGTGACACCATATATTTT.

Comments on this clonotype: A much larger clonotype is one base distant, so this may be a read error. V gene TRBV28 combines with J gene TRBJ2-5; D is undetermined. The CDR3 runs 13 residues. Per germline, CDR1 MDHEN and CDR2 SYDVKM. The DNA of the CDR3 is TGTGCCAGCAGTCATCATGTACAAGAGACCCATTACTTC. This codes for CASSHHVQETHYF.

This chain uses TRBV28 with TRBJ1-3, with D tentatively TRBD1 (5 bases). This CDR3 spans 16 amino acids. Per the germline V gene, CDR1 is MDHEN and CDR2 is SYDVKM. The V end lost 5 bases, the J end lost 0 bases, and 14 bases lay between the germline ends. The CDR3 nucleotides are TGTGCCAGCAGTACGCAGGGAGGACCCTCTGGAAACACCATATATTTT. Protein product: CASSTQGGPSGNTIYF. Drawing the rest from reference TRBV28 and TRBJ1-3, the complete variable domain is DVKVTQSSRYLVKRTGEKVFLECVQDMDHENMFWYRQDPGLGLRLIYFSYDVKMKEKGDIPEGYSVSREKKERFSLILESASTNQTSMYLCASSTQGGPSGNTIYFGEGSWLTVV.

This clonotype was observed once. A far larger clone is only one base removed, so a read error is likely. The chain recombines TRBV6-4 with TRBJ2-1; possibly TRBD2 for D (6 bases). Trimming pared 5 bases from V and 9 bases from J, leaving 17 bases between. Germline V CDR1 and CDR2: MRHNA, SNTAGT. This CDR3 is built from 14 residues. The DNA for the CDR3 is TGTGCCAGCAGTTACTTTGGGGTGGAGGGTGAGCAGTTCTTC. The encoded protein is CASSYFGVEGEQFF.